This is a list of T cell receptor beta chains from one sample in a study of cytomegalovirus exposure and HLA in healthy donors. The method was immunoSEQ multiplex PCR; TCRdb's version includes in-frame clones alone and lacks a portion of them. The table has about 170,000 clones, more than 70% seen once; the top ten hold under 0.4%. Sequenced material: PBMCs. These TCRs come from a boy younger than 10 in good health and CMV-seronegative. The CDR3 runs from the conserved cysteine through the conserved F or W. The D gene is left open where the match is weak. Some rows mark clone size as missing; the rest say once, few, many or name a class of expanded clone.

>TRBV5-1|TRBJ2-2|TRBD2|once|17
TGCGCCAGCAGCTTGGATTCTAGCGGAGCGAACACCGGGGAGCTGTTTTTT
CASSLDSSGANTGELFF
>TRBV5-1|TRBJ2-2|TRBD1|.|15
TGCGCCAGCAGCCCAACGACAGGGGCCACCGGGGAGCTGTTTTTT
CASSPTTGATGELFF
>TRBV6-1|TRBJ2-7|TRBD1|.|14
TGTGCCAGCAGTGATTGGGACAGCACCTACGAGCAGTACTTC
CASSDWDSTYEQYF
>TRBV6-4|TRBJ1-1|.|.|13
TGTGCCAGCAGTGAGACAGGAAACACTGAAGCTTTCTTT
CASSETGNTEAFF
>TRBV5-1|TRBJ1-4|.|.|13
TGCGCCAGCAGGGTCGGGAGTAGTGAAAAACTGTTTTTT
CASRVGSSEKLFF
>TRBV5-6|TRBJ2-7|TRBD2|few|18
TGTGCCAGCAGCATCTTGGTCTTGCTAGCGGGAGGACCCTACGAGCAGTACTTC
CASSILVLLAGGPYEQYF
>TRBV2|TRBJ1-4|TRBD1|few|14
TGTGCCAGCACCCCGGGACAGGGAGGAGAAAAACTGTTTTTT
CASTPGQGGEKLFF
>TRBV14|TRBJ1-2|TRBD1|.|16
TGTGCCAGCAGCCAGTTAATGGGACAGGACCCCTATGGCTACACCTTC
CASSQLMGQDPYGYTF
>TRBV6-1|TRBJ2-3|.|once|15
TGTGCCAGCAGTCCCGCGGGATATATCACAGATACGCAGTATTTT
CASSPAGYITDTQYF
>TRBV4-1|TRBJ2-3|.|once|15
TGCGCCAGCAGCCAACACAGGCGAGGCACAGATACGCAGTATTTT
CASSQHRRGTDTQYF
>TRBV2|TRBJ2-3|TRBD1|.|15
TGTGCCAGCAGTGAAACAGGGGTGAGCACAGATACGCAGTATTTT
CASSETGVSTDTQYF
>TRBV5-1|TRBJ2-3|TRBD2|.|18
TGCGCCAGCAGCTCCGAGGGACTAGCGGGAGGATTGACAGATACGCAGTATTTT
CASSSEGLAGGLTDTQYF
>TRBV7-8|TRBJ2-5|.|once|15
TGTGCCAGCAGCTTAGCCGGGCAGGGATCAGAGACCCAGTACTTC
CASSLAGQGSETQYF
>TRBV7-9|TRBJ2-7|TRBD1|.|17
TGTGCCAGCAGCTTACTGCCGGGACAGGGCTTTTCCTACGAGCAGTACTTC
CASSLLPGQGFSYEQYF
>TRBV18|TRBJ1-2|TRBD1|once|15
TGTGCCAGCTCACCCGGACAGGCGGCTAACTATGGCTACACCTTC
CASSPGQAANYGYTF
>TRBV6-1|TRBJ1-4|.|.|15
TGTGCCAGCAGTGAAGCTGGGACTAGAAATGAAAAACTGTTTTTT
CASSEAGTRNEKLFF
>TRBV30|TRBJ1-1|.|once|14
TGTGCCTGGAGTGTCGGAGACAGCGACACTGAAGCTTTCTTT
CAWSVGDSDTEAFF
>TRBV7-9|TRBJ1-5|.|.|14
TGTGCCAGCAGCAGGGGAATTAGCAATCAGCCCCAGCATTTT
CASSRGISNQPQHF
>TRBV19|TRBJ2-1|TRBD2|.|17
TGTGCCAGTAGTATCCATGGGCGGGAGGCCTTATACAATGAGCAGTTCTTC
CASSIHGREALYNEQFF
>TRBV27|TRBJ2-1|TRBD1|.|17
TGTGCCAGCAGTTCGATACGGACAGGGGGAAGATACAATGAGCAGTTCTTC
CASSSIRTGGRYNEQFF
>TRBV6-6|TRBJ2-2|TRBD1|once|14
TGTGCCAGCTTCTCGACAGGGGAGACCGGGGAGCTGTTTTTT
CASFSTGETGELFF
>TRBV20-1|TRBJ2-1|TRBD2|.|11
TGCAGTGAGGCTAGCGGGAAACGGCAGTTCTTC
CSEASGKRQFF
>TRBV7-9|TRBJ2-5|.|.|12
TGTGCCAGCGGGGCAGATCAAGAGACCCAGTACTTC
CASGADQETQYF
>TRBV1|TRBJ2-7|.|.|14
TGCACCAGCATCAACGGGACAGGGACCTCCGAGCAGTACTTC
CTSINGTGTSEQYF
>TRBV7-2|TRBJ1-4|.|.|15
TGTGCCAGCAGCTTGGATGGAGCTTTACGTGAAAAACTGTTTTTT
CASSLDGALREKLFF
>TRBV5-1|TRBJ2-1|TRBD2|.|15
TGCGCCAGCAGCTCGACTAGCGGGAGCCCAAATGAGCAGTTCTTC
CASSSTSGSPNEQFF
>TRBV5-4|TRBJ1-2|.|.|13
TGTGCCAGCAGCCTCTCTTCTAGCTATGGCTACACCTTC
CASSLSSSYGYTF
>TRBV2|TRBJ1-4|TRBD1|few|15
TGTGCCAGCAGTGAAAATCCAGGGGGAAATGAAAAACTGTTTTTT
CASSENPGGNEKLFF
>TRBV29-1|TRBJ1-1|.|.|13
TGCAGCGTCTCCCCGGGACTCCCGACGCCAGCTTTCTTT
CSVSPGLPTPAFF
>TRBV7-3|TRBJ2-7|TRBD2|.|18
TGTGCCAGCAGCGTGCCCCGGGAAGCGGGAGGACCCCCCTACGAGCAGTACTTC
CASSVPREAGGPPYEQYF
>TRBV2|TRBJ2-1|.|.|13
TGTGCCAGCAAGGAGACTGATTACAATGAGCAGTTCTTC
CASKETDYNEQFF
>TRBV28|TRBJ2-1|TRBD2|.|17
TGTGCCAGCAGTTACACCGGGACTAGGGGCTCCTACAATGAGCAGTTCTTC
CASSYTGTRGSYNEQFF
>TRBV29-1|TRBJ1-1|TRBD1|.|14
TGCAGCGTTGTATCGGAGACAGGGGCCACTGAAGCTTTCTTT
CSVVSETGATEAFF
>TRBV29-1|TRBJ2-3|.|.|14
TGCAGCGTTGTAGGGGTTAACAGCACAGATACGCAGTATTTT
CSVVGVNSTDTQYF
>TRBV4-1|TRBJ1-1|.|.|13
TGCGCCAGCAGCCACCTCGGAGGGACTGAAGCTTTCTTT
CASSHLGGTEAFF
>TRBV9|TRBJ2-3|.|.|15
TGTGCCAGCAGCGTAGCTCCGACAGACACAGATACGCAGTATTTT
CASSVAPTDTDTQYF
>TRBV28|TRBJ2-7|TRBD1|.|15
TGTGCCAGCAGTTTGGGAAGGACAGGGAAAAACGAGCAGTACTTC
CASSLGRTGKNEQYF
>TRBV7-6|TRBJ2-5|.|.|13
TGTGCCAGCAGCTTTAGTAGTCAAGAGACCCAGTACTTC
CASSFSSQETQYF
>TRBV27|TRBJ2-5|.|.|13
TGTGCCAGCAGTTTATTTGGCGGAGAGACCCAGTACTTC
CASSLFGGETQYF
>TRBV28|TRBJ1-5|.|few|14
TGTGCCAGCCGAACACGAATTAGCAATCAGCCCCAGCATTTT
CASRTRISNQPQHF
>TRBV5-6|TRBJ1-1|TRBD1|.|15
TGTGCCAGCAGCTTGGAGGTCAGGGGGCGGACTGAAGCTTTCTTT
CASSLEVRGRTEAFF
>TRBV15|TRBJ2-2|TRBD2|.|18
TGTGCCACCAGCGGAATACTTCTGACTAGCGGGAACACCGGGGAGCTGTTTTTT
CATSGILLTSGNTGELFF
>TRBV27|TRBJ2-7|TRBD1|.|15
TGTGCCAGCAGTGGGTGGGACAGGGGGCAGGGCGAGCAGTACTTC
CASSGWDRGQGEQYF
>TRBV18|TRBJ1-2|TRBD1|.|13
TGTGCCAGCTCACCGGGGACAGGGAGTGGCTACACCTTC
CASSPGTGSGYTF
>TRBV7-2|TRBJ2-1|.|.|14
TGTGCCAGCAGCTTAGACGGGACTTACAATGAGCAGTTCTTC
CASSLDGTYNEQFF
>TRBV5-4|TRBJ2-7|TRBD1|.|18
TGTGCCAGCAGCGTCCGGGACAGGGGACCCGCGGTGGGCTACGAGCAGTACTTC
CASSVRDRGPAVGYEQYF
>TRBV2|TRBJ1-1|TRBD1|.|13
TGTGCCAGCAGACTCCAGGGGGGCCCTGAAGCTTTCTTT
CASRLQGGPEAFF
>TRBV2|TRBJ2-4|TRBD2|.|17
TGTGCCAGCAGTGAGCCCCAGCGGGAGAGCGGGAAAAACATTCAGTACTTC
CASSEPQRESGKNIQYF
>TRBV5-1|TRBJ2-7|.|.|12
TGCGCCAGCAGCTTTAGCTCCTACGAGCAGTACTTC
CASSFSSYEQYF
>TRBV5-4|TRBJ2-1|.|.|16
TGTGCCAGCAGAAGGGGCGGGGTTAGCTCCTACAATGAGCAGTTCTTC
CASRRGGVSSYNEQFF